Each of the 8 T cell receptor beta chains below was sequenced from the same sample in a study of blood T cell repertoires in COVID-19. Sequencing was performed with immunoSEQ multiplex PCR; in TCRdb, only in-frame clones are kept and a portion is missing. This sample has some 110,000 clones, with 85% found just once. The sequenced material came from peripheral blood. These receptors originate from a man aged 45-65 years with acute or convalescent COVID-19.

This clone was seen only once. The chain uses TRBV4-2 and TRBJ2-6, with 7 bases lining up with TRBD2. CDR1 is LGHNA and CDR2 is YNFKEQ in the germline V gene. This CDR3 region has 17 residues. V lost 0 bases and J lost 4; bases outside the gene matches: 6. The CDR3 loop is CASSQDRGVKGANVLTF. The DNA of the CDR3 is TGTGCCAGCAGCCAAGATCGGGGGGTGAAAGGGGCCAACGTCCTGACTTTC.

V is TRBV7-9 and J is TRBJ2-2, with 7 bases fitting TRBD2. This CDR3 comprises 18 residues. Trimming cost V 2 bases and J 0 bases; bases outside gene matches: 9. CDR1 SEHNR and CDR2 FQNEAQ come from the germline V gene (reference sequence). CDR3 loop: CASSLPRKGGTNTGELFF. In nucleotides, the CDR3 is TGTGCCAGCAGCTTACCCAGAAAGGGAGGGACGAACACCGGGGAGCTGTTTTTT.

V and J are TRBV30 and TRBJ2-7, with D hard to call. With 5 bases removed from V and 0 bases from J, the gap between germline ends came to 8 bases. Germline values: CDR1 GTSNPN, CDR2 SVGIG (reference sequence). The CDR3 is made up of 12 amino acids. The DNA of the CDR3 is TGTGCCTGGGGCCGTAACTCCTACGAGCAGTACTTC. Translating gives CAWGRNSYEQYF.

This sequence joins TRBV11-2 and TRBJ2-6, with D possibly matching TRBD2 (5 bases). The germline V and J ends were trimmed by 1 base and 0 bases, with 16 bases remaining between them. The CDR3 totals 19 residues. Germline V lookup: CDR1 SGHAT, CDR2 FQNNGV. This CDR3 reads CASSLVAGYLSSGANVLTF. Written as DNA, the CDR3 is TGTGCCAGCAGCTTAGTGGCGGGCTACCTCAGCTCTGGGGCCAACGTCCTGACTTTC. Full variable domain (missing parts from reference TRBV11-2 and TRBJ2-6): EAGVAQSPRYKIIEKRQSVAFWCNPISGHATLYWYQQILGQGPKLLIQFQNNGVVDDSQLPKDRFSAERLKGVDSTLKIQPAKLEDSAVYLCASSLVAGYLSSGANVLTFGAGSRLTVL.

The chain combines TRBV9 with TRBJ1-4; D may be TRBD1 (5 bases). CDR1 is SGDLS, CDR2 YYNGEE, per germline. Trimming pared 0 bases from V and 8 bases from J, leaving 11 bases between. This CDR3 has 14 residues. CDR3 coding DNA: TGTGCCAGCAGCGTAGGCCAGGGAAACGAAAAACTGTTTTTT. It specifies CASSVGQGNEKLFF. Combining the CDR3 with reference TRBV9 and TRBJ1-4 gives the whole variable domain DSGVTQTPKHLITATGQRVTLRCSPRSGDLSVYWYQQSLDQGLQFLIQYYNGEERAKGNILERFSAQQFPDLHSELNLSSLELGDSALYFCASSVGQGNEKLFFGSGTQLSVL.

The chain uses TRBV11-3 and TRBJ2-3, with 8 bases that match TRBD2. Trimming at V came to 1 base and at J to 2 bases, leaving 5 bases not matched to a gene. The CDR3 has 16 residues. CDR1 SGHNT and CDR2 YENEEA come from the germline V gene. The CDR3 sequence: CASSLVLADNTDTQYF. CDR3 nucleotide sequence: TGTGCCAGCAGCTTAGTACTAGCGGATAACACAGATACGCAGTATTTT.

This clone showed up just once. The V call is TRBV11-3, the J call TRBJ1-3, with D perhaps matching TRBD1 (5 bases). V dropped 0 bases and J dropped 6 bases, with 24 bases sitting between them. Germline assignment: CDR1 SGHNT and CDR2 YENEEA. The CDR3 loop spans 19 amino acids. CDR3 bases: TGTGCCAGCAGCTTAGATTTAGGTTTCAGGGAACCTTGGGAAAACACCATATATTTT. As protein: CASSLDLGFREPWENTIYF.

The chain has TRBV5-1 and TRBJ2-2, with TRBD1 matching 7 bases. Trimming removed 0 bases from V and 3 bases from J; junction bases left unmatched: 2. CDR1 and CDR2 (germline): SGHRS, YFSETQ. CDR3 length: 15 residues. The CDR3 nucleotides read TGCGCCAGCAGCTTGGGAGACAGGGACACCGGGGAGCTGTTTTTT. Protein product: CASSLGDRDTGELFF.